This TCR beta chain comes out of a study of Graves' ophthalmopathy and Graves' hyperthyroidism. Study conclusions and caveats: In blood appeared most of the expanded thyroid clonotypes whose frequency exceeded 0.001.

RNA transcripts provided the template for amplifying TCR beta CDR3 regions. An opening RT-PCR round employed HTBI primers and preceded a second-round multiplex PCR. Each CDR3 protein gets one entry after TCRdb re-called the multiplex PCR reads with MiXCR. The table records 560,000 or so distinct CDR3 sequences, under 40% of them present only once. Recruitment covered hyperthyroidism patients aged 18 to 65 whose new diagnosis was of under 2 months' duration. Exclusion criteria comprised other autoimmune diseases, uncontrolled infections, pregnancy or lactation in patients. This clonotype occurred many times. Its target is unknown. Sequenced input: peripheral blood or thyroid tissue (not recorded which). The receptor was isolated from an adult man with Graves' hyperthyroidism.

The CDR3 DNA follows: TGTGCCAGCAGCTTCCAGGGGGGGATGAACACTGAAGCTTTCTTT. Protein sequence: CASSFQGGMNTEAFF. The chain joins TRBV7-6 to TRBJ1-1; the match to TRBD1 covers 7 bases. This CDR3 contains 15 residues. Trimming took 3 bases from V and 0 from J; bases not matched to a gene: 4. The germline gives CDR1 SGHVS, CDR2 FNYEAQ. The variable domain in full, completed from reference TRBV7-6 and TRBJ1-1, reads GAGVSQSPRYKVTKRGQDVALRCDPISGHVSLYWYRQALGQGPEFLTYFNYEAQQDKSGLPNDRFSAERPEGSISTLTIQRTEQRDSAMYRCASSFQGGMNTEAFFGQGTRLTVV.